This T cell receptor (beta chain) originates from a study of blood T cell repertoires in COVID-19. Study background: Acute and convalescent COVID-19 samples came from the United States, Italy and Spain. Nucleic acid was either cDNA or gDNA, and it came from T cells, B-cell-depleted T cells, or PBMCs.

In the study's own analysis: Scientists estimated how many nucleated cells there were by amplifying reference gene primers. Sequencing used immunoSEQ multiplex PCR; TCRdb keeps in-frame clones, though not all of them. D and trimming were read from the DNA, whereas the V and J calls and clone size are those reported in that table. Of over 130,000 clones listed, around 90% are singletons. Material: peripheral blood. This receptor was taken from a woman aged 55-69 years with active or convalescent COVID-19.

The CDR3, as DNA: TGTGCCAGCAGTCACGAGGGAGCCCCCACCTACGAGCAGTACTTC. This encodes CASSHEGAPTYEQYF. The J gene is TRBJ2-7, the V gene TRBV6-2 or TRBV6-3, with D maybe TRBD2 (5 bases). Trimming left V 5 bases short and J 2 bases short, with 16 bases between. Germline CDR1 is MNHEY and CDR2 is SVGEGT. The CDR3 is made up of 15 amino acids.